Following are 18 T cell receptor beta chains from one sample sequenced in a study of response to subunit inactivated influenza vaccine (dated by TCRdb to 2016 to 2019). Preparation of the library involved RT-PCR. The run used an Illumina HiSeq 2500. TCRdb reprocessed the public reads (quality trimming at Q25 with fastp, clone calling with MiXCR) and kept in-frame beta chains. Rows are unified per CDR3 protein, each entry keeping the most common DNA and genes. The sample table holds hundreds of thousands of distinct CDR3 sequences, of which approximately 14% were seen once. The ten largest clones add up to less than 9% of the sample. Material: PBMCs from blood, obtained around 15 days before vaccination. These receptors were collected from a man over 45 who received an inactivated influenza vaccine. Donor details come from another sample of the same person, matched by shared clones.

The chain couples TRBV4-2 to TRBJ1-1; the match to TRBD1 covers 11 bases. The germline gives CDR1 LGHNA, CDR2 YNFKEQ. This CDR3 comprises 18 residues. J lost 11 bases, V lost 0 bases, and 17 bases had no gene match. CDR3 sequence (DNA): TGTGCCAGCAGCCAAGACCTCGCCTATTGGACAGGGGGCGAAAGGGCTTTCTTT. Translated: CASSQDLAYWTGGERAFF.

There are a few counts of this clonotype. One end of the junction is discordant with germline, which a read error may explain. The V call is TRBV30, the J call TRBJ1-5, with D tentatively TRBD1 (5 bases). Per the germline V gene, CDR1 is GTSNPN and CDR2 is SVGIG (reference sequence). The CDR3 has 12 residues. As DNA, the CDR3 is TGTGCCTGGAGCCAGGGCAACCAGCCCCAGCATTTT. It is translated as CAWSQGNQPQHF.

The chain is built from TRBV20-1 and TRBJ2-3; the match to TRBD2 covers 14 bases. The CDR3 is made up of 14 amino acids. The germline gives CDR1 DFQATT, CDR2 SNEGSKA (reference sequence). V lost 5 bases and J lost 6; bases outside the gene matches: 4. Here the CDR3 reads CSAQTSGRADTQYF. Here the CDR3 DNA reads TGCAGTGCTCAGACTAGCGGGAGGGCGGATACGCAGTATTTT.

This clonotype was counted between two and nine times. The chain is built from TRBV4-1 and TRBJ2-7, with a possible D match to TRBD1 (5 bases). Germline V lookup: CDR1 MGHRA, CDR2 YSYEKL. V was shortened by 3 bases and J by 2 bases, with 14 bases between the two germline ends. The CDR3 runs to 15 residues. This CDR3 is CASSHRDRSTYEQYF. The CDR3 coding sequence is TGCGCCAGCAGCCATAGAGACAGAAGCACCTACGAGCAGTACTTC.

This clonotype was counted ten times or more. The rearrangement links TRBV2 to TRBJ2-3; 16 nucleotides align to TRBD2. After removal of 6 bases from V and 6 bases from J, the junction contained 6 bases not matched to a gene. CDR1 and CDR2 from the germline V gene are SNHLY and FYNNEI. The CDR3 is 16 amino acids. This CDR3 reads CASRETGLAGGDTQYF. In DNA, the CDR3 is TGTGCCAGCAGAGAGACGGGACTAGCGGGAGGGGATACGCAGTATTTT.

There are a few counts of this clonotype. The J gene is TRBJ2-7, the V gene TRBV13; TRBD1 is a possible D gene (6 bases). Germline V gene data show CDR1 as PRHDT and CDR2 as FYEKMQ (reference sequence). Trimming removed 3 bases at V and 2 bases at J, with 17 bases between. The CDR3 runs 16 residues. This CDR3 is CASSLSFGQKPYEQYF. The DNA for the CDR3 is TGTGCCAGCAGCTTGTCCTTTGGACAGAAACCCTACGAGCAGTACTTC. Combining the CDR3 with reference TRBV13 and TRBJ2-7 gives the whole variable domain AAGVIQSPRHLIKEKRETATLKCYPIPRHDTVYWYQQGPGQDPQFLISFYEKMQSDKGSIPDRFSAQQFSDYHSELNMSSLELGDSALYFCASSLSFGQKPYEQYFGPGTRLTVT.

The chain has TRBV21-1 and TRBJ2-7; the table gives TRBD2 as D, unverified against the DNA. TRBV21-1 is described as a pseudogene. The CDR3 runs 18 residues. CDR3 coding DNA: TGTGCCAGCAGCAACCCGTTTCAGGGACCTGGGTGGTGGTACGAGCAGTACTTC. Its translation: CASSNPFQGPGWWYEQYF.

This clonotype occurred many times. J is TRBJ2-3 and V is TRBV20-1, with D possibly TRBD2 on 6 matching bases. Per germline, CDR1 DFQATT and CDR2 SNEGSKA (reference sequence). Trimming took off 6 bases at V and 8 bases at J, with 15 bases between the two ends. The CDR3 has 12 amino acids. In nucleotides, the CDR3 is TGCAGTGCCACCCAGGGAGGAGGTACGCAGTATTTT. Its translation: CSATQGGGTQYF.

This clonotype was seen many times. This rearrangement joins TRBV20-1 to TRBJ2-7; D possibly corresponds to TRBD1 (5 bases). The germline V gene encodes CDR1 DFQATT and CDR2 SNEGSKA (reference sequence). CDR3 size: 14 residues. The ends were cut back, 0 bases at V and 2 bases at J, with 11 bases in the middle. CDR3 nucleotide sequence: TGCAGTGCTAGAGAATGGAGACAGACCTACGAGCAGTACTTC. Translation gives CSAREWRQTYEQYF.

A note on this clonotype: At one end, the junction sequence differs from germline, possibly due to a read error. This sequence joins TRBV6-2 or TRBV6-3 and TRBJ1-3; TRBD1 is a possible D gene (5 bases). The CDR3 length is 11 residues. The germline CDR1 and CDR2 sequences are MNHEY and SVGEGT. CDR3: CASSMGTSTFF. The CDR3 DNA reads as TGTGCCAGCAGTATGGGGACTTCCACCTTTTTT.

The J gene is TRBJ2-5, the V gene TRBV20-1; no reliable D call. V was trimmed by 1 base and J by 1 base, leaving 10 bases between them. Germline values: CDR1 DFQATT, CDR2 SNEGSKA (reference sequence). The CDR3 runs to 14 residues. CDR3 residues: CSARVYGPQETQYF. In DNA form, the CDR3 reads TGCAGTGCTAGAGTTTACGGCCCCCAAGAGACCCAGTACTTC.

The chain employs TRBV30 and TRBJ1-5; D call uncertain. The V gene's germline CDR1 is GTSNPN and CDR2 SVGIG (reference sequence). V was shortened by 0 bases and J by 0 bases, with 9 bases between the two germline ends. The CDR3 loop spans 15 amino acids. CDR3 sequence (DNA): TGTGCCTGGAGTGTCGGAGAAGATAGCAATCAGCCCCAGCATTTT. Translated: CAWSVGEDSNQPQHF. Based on the CDR3 plus reference TRBV30 and TRBJ1-5, the full variable domain is SQTIHQWPATLVQPVGSPLSLECTVEGTSNPNLYWYRQAAGRGLQLLFYSVGIGQISSEVPQNLSASRPQDRQFILSSKKLLLSDSGFYLCAWSVGEDSNQPQHFGDGTRLSIL.

The chain links TRBV5-4 to TRBJ2-3; D possibly corresponds to TRBD1 (6 bases). Per the germline V gene, CDR1 is SGHNT and CDR2 is YYREEE (reference sequence). CDR3 size: 15 residues. Trimming removed 3 bases at V and 4 bases at J, with 15 bases between. The CDR3 DNA follows: TGTGCCAGCAGCTCCCAGGGGAATTGGGCAGATACGCAGTATTTT. It is translated as CASSSQGNWADTQYF.

This rearrangement joins TRBV27 to TRBJ2-1; 11 bases are shared with TRBD2. The germline CDR1 and CDR2 sequences are MNHEY and SMNVEV (reference sequence). After removal of 5 bases from V and 9 bases from J, the junction contained 12 bases not matched to a gene. The CDR3 has 16 amino acids. The DNA for the CDR3 is TGTGCCAGCAGTCCGACGCCCACTAGCGGGAGAACTGAGCAGTTCTTC. Residues: CASSPTPTSGRTEQFF.

This clonotype was counted a few times. The rearrangement uses TRBV18 and TRBJ2-3; TRBD1 is a possible D gene (6 bases). The length of the CDR3 is 14 residues. In germline, CDR1 is KGHSH, CDR2 LQKENI. V was cut by 3 bases and J by 7 bases, with 14 bases left in between. Here the CDR3 reads CASSPPGHVNTQYF. The CDR3 DNA sequence: TGTGCCAGCTCACCTCCGGGACATGTGAATACGCAGTATTTT.

This clonotype was seen many times. The chain has TRBV27 and TRBJ2-7; 16 nucleotides match TRBD2. The CDR3 runs to 21 residues. V shed 4 bases, J shed 5 bases, and the junction held 20 bases outside the gene matches. The germline gives CDR1 MNHEY, CDR2 SMNVEV (reference sequence). CDR3 region: CASSSPLGLAGGPTSNHEQYF. The CDR3 DNA is TGTGCCAGCAGTTCCCCACTGGGACTAGCGGGAGGGCCAACGTCGAACCACGAGCAGTACTTC.

The sample holds a few counts of this clonotype. The rearrangement links TRBV6-1 to TRBJ1-5, with a weak D call TRBD1 (6 bases). V lost 5 bases, J lost 0 bases, and 11 bases lay in between. Looked up from germline, CDR1 is MNHNS and CDR2 is SASEGT. The CDR3 extends over 15 amino acids. The CDR3 spells CASSTGTISNQPQHF. In DNA form, the CDR3 reads TGTGCCAGCAGTACCGGGACAATTAGCAATCAGCCCCAGCATTTT.

This clonotype was detected many times. CDR3 sequence: CAISESGQMNTEAFF. The CDR3 bases are TGTGCCATCAGTGAATCGGGACAGATGAACACTGAAGCTTTCTTT. The chain employs TRBV10-3 and TRBJ1-1; 7 bases line up with TRBD1. CDR1 is ENHRY and CDR2 is SYGVKD in the germline V gene. This CDR3 spans 15 amino acids. V gave up 3 bases and J gave up 0 bases; unmatched junction bases: 4.